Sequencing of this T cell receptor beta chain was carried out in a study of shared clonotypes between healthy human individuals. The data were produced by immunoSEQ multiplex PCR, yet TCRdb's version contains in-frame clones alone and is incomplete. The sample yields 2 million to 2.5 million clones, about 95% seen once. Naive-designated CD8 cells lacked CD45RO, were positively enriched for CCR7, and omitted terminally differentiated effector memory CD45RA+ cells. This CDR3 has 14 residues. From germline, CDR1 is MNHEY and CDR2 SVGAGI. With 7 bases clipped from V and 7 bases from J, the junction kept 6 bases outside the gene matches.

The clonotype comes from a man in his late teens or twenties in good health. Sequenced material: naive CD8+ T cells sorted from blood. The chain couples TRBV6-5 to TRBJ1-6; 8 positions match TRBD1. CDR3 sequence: CASTPDRGNSPLHF. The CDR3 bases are TGTGCCAGCACCCCTGACAGGGGCAATTCACCCCTCCACTTT.